Listed below are T cell receptor beta chains from one sample, sequenced in a study of vaccination effects on CD4 cells after COVID-19. These TCRs' antigens remain unknown. Profiled with immunoSEQ multiplex PCR; TCRdb holds only in-frame clones, not every one. The sample yields 55,000 to 90,000 clones, roughly 73% seen once. The input for sequencing was CD4+ T cells from PBMCs cultured with HIV peptides, taken before COVID-19 vaccination. Receptors were obtained from a human donor who had a prior SARS-CoV-2 infection. Each CDR3 is given with its conserved first and last residue. Fields, in order: D gene, clone size, V gene, J gene, CDR3 protein, CDR3 DNA. The D gene is left open where the match is weak. A row's size may be missing; if present it is once, few, many or a size class.

TRBD2	-	TRBV28	TRBJ2-3	CASRIGLAVSTDTQYF	TGTGCCAGCAGAATCGGACTAGCAGTAAGCACAGATACGCAGTATTTT
-	-	TRBV15	TRBJ1-4	CATSSRGDLKLFF	TGTGCCACCAGCAGTAGGGGGGATCTAAAACTGTTTTTT
-	few	TRBV19	TRBJ1-5	CASSFPPGGWANQPQHF	TGTGCCAGTAGTTTCCCGCCGGGGGGGTGGGCCAATCAGCCCCAGCATTTT
-	few	TRBV11-3	TRBJ2-1	CASSLEAWGSSYNEQFF	TGTGCCAGCAGCTTAGAGGCGTGGGGCTCCTCCTACAATGAGCAGTTCTTC
-	-	TRBV6-6	TRBJ1-1	CASSNIQGENTEAFF	TGTGCCAGCAGTAACATCCAGGGCGAAAACACTGAAGCTTTCTTT
-	few	TRBV18	TRBJ1-5	CASSNYQGQPQHF	TGTGCCAGCTCGAATTACCAGGGTCAGCCCCAGCATTTT
-	-	TRBV3-1/TRBV3-2	TRBJ1-5	CASSRYRETQPQHF	TGTGCCAGCAGCCGTTACAGGGAAACTCAGCCCCAGCATTTT
-	-	TRBV5-1	TRBJ1-1	CASSLGLRDMNTEAFF	TGCGCCAGCAGCTTGGGGCTCAGGGACATGAACACTGAAGCTTTCTTT
TRBD2	-	TRBV3-1/TRBV3-2	TRBJ2-1	CASQRGYSYNEQFF	TGTGCCAGCCAGCGGGGGTACTCCTACAATGAGCAGTTCTTC
-	-	TRBV24-1	TRBJ2-7	CATSETGHTYEQYF	TGTGCCACCAGTGAGACGGGACACACCTACGAGCAGTACTTC
TRBD1	-	TRBV7-2	TRBJ2-5	CASSPRWTGLQETQYF	TGTGCCAGCAGCCCACGCTGGACAGGGTTACAAGAGACCCAGTACTTC
TRBD1	-	TRBV9	TRBJ1-1	CASSLGTGVDTEAFF	TGTGCCAGCAGCCTTGGGACAGGGGTTGACACTGAAGCTTTCTTT
TRBD1	-	TRBV15	TRBJ2-7	CATSRGGQGYEQYF	TGTGCCACCAGCAGAGGGGGACAGGGCTACGAGCAGTACTTC
TRBD1	once	TRBV5-4	TRBJ2-5	CASRQDRAGETQYF	TGTGCCAGCAGACAGGACAGGGCTGGAGAGACCCAGTACTTC
-	-	TRBV5-1	TRBJ2-7	CASSRSGHGGEQYF	TGCGCCAGCAGTCGGAGCGGGCACGGAGGGGAGCAGTACTTC
-	-	TRBV28	TRBJ2-1	CASSSLLMSSKFDHEQFF	TGTGCCAGCAGTTCCCTCCTTATGTCTAGTAAGTTTGACCATGAGCAGTTCTTC
TRBD2	-	TRBV4-3	TRBJ2-6	CASSRGVLAGRSGANVLTF	TGCGCCAGCAGCAGGGGAGTACTAGCGGGGCGCTCTGGGGCCAACGTCCTGACTTTC
-	few	TRBV12-3/TRBV12-4	TRBJ2-3	CASSQEVGVTQYF	TGTGCCAGCAGCCAAGAAGTAGGGGTTACGCAGTATTTT
-	-	TRBV11-2	TRBJ2-3	CASSPLRWSGSTDTQYF	TGTGCCAGCAGCCCCCTGAGGTGGAGCGGAAGCACAGATACGCAGTATTTT
-	-	TRBV7-9	TRBJ1-1	CASSTYRVNTEAFF	TGTGCCAGCAGTACCTACAGAGTGAACACTGAAGCTTTCTTT
-	-	TRBV19	TRBJ1-5	CASKGNQPQHF	TGTGCCAGTAAAGGCAATCAGCCCCAGCATTTT
-	-	TRBV15	TRBJ2-4	CATSRDLMNRAKNIQYF	TGTGCCACCAGCAGAGATTTAATGAACAGGGCCAAAAACATTCAGTACTTC
-	-	TRBV6-5	TRBJ2-1	CASRRGTIAYGEQFF	TGTGCCAGCAGGAGGGGGACTATAGCATATGGTGAGCAGTTCTTC
-	-	TRBV2	TRBJ1-6	CASSGGRNSPLHF	TGTGCCAGCAGTGGTGGCAGAAATTCACCCCTCCACTTT
TRBD1	few	TRBV7-9	TRBJ1-5	CASSLQGDQPQHF	TGTGCCAGCAGCTTACAGGGGGATCAGCCCCAGCATTTT
-	once	TRBV19	TRBJ2-7	CASRTPGESYEQYF	TGTGCCAGTAGGACCCCGGGTGAATCCTACGAGCAGTACTTC
TRBD2	-	TRBV5-1	TRBJ2-2	CASSLRWAGANTGELFF	TGCGCCAGCAGCTTACGTTGGGCGGGGGCGAACACCGGGGAGCTGTTTTTT
-	-	TRBV9	TRBJ2-7	CASSVGQGRGYEQYF	TGTGCCAGCAGCGTAGGGCAGGGTCGTGGCTACGAGCAGTACTTC
TRBD1	-	TRBV5-1	TRBJ2-7	CASSWNGDSYEQYF	TGCGCCAGCAGCTGGAACGGGGACAGCTACGAGCAGTACTTC
TRBD2	-	TRBV4-1	TRBJ2-3	CASSPGTSGTSDTQYF	TGCGCCAGCAGCCCCGGGACTAGCGGGACCTCAGATACGCAGTATTTT
-	-	TRBV2	TRBJ1-2	CASSEEGNYGYTF	TGTGCCAGCAGTGAAGAGGGGAACTATGGCTACACCTTC
-	few	TRBV7-2	TRBJ2-5	CASSVGIQETQYF	TGTGCCAGCTCCGTGGGTATCCAAGAGACCCAGTACTTC
TRBD2	-	TRBV7-2	TRBJ2-1	CASSWSGSSTYNEQFF	TGTGCCAGCAGCTGGAGCGGGAGTTCGACCTACAATGAGCAGTTCTTC
TRBD2	-	TRBV7-2	TRBJ2-1	CASSLAERGGPNEQFF	TGTGCCAGCAGCTTAGCGGAGCGGGGGGGTCCGAATGAGCAGTTCTTC
TRBD2	-	TRBV9	TRBJ2-3	CASSDGGTSAPTDTQYF	TGTGCCAGCAGCGATGGGGGGACTAGCGCTCCCACAGATACGCAGTATTTT
TRBD1	few	TRBV4-2	TRBJ1-2	CASSQTGTVNYGYTF	TGTGCCAGCAGCCAAACCGGGACAGTTAACTATGGCTACACCTTC
-	once	TRBV5-4	TRBJ2-7	CASSFGSGADYEQYF	-
-	-	TRBV7-2	TRBJ2-1	CASSPFPQVGREQFF	TGTGCCAGCAGCCCCTTCCCGCAAGTGGGCCGTGAGCAGTTCTTC
-	-	TRBV14	TRBJ1-6	CASSHAHSPLHF	TGTGCCAGCAGCCATGCCCATTCACCCCTCCACTTT
-	-	TRBV3-1/TRBV3-2	TRBJ1-2	CASSQPDMVGGYTF	TGTGCCAGCAGCCAACCGGACATGGTGGGTGGCTACACCTTC
-	-	TRBV7-2	TRBJ1-2	CASSLTLSWGGYTF	TGTGCCAGTAGCCTAACCCTCTCGTGGGGTGGCTACACCTTC
-	-	TRBV5-6	TRBJ1-5	CASSFLEQPQHF	TGTGCCAGCAGCTTTTTGGAACAGCCCCAGCATTTT
TRBD2	-	TRBV2	TRBJ2-7	CASSQRASGYYEQYF	TGTGCCAGCAGCCAAAGGGCTAGCGGATATTACGAGCAGTACTTC